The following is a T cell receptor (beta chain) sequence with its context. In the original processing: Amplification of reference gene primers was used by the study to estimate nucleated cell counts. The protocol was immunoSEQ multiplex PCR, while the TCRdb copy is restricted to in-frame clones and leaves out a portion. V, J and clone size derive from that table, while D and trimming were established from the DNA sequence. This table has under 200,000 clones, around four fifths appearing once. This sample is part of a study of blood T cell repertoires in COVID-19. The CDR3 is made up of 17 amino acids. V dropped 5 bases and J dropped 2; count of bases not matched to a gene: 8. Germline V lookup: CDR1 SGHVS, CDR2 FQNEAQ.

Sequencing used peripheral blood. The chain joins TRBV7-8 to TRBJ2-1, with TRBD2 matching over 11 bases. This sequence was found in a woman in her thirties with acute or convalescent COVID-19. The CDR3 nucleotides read TGTGCCAGCAGCGTTTCACTAGCGGGAGCTGCCTACAATGAGCAGTTCTTC. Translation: CASSVSLAGAAYNEQFF.